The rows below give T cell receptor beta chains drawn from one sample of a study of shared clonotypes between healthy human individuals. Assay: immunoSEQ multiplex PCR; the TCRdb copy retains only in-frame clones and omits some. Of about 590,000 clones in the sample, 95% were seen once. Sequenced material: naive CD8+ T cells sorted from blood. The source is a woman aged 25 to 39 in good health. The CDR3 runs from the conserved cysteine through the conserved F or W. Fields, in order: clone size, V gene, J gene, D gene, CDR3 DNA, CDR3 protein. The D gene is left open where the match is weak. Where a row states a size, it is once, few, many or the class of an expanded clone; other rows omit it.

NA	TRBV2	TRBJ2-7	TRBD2	TGTGCCAGCAGTGAAGCGCTGGCTAGCGGCTCCTACGAGCAGTACTTC	CASSEALASGSYEQYF
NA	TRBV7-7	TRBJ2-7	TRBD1	TGTGCCAGCAGCTTAGCTTCGGACAGGTCTGCCGAGCAGTACTTC	CASSLASDRSAEQYF
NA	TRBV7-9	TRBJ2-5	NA	TGTGCCAGCAGCCCAGTCGGGGGTGGGCAAGAGACCCAGTACTTC	CASSPVGGGQETQYF
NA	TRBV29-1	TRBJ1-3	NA	TGCAGCGTTACAGGGACTGGAAACACCATATATTTT	CSVTGTGNTIYF
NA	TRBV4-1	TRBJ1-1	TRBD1	TGCGCCAGCACCTTAGGACAGGGCTCTGAAGCTTTCTTT	CASTLGQGSEAFF
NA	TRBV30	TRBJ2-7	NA	TGTGCCTGGACCCCCGACAGGTCCAGCTCCTACGAGCAGTACTTC	CAWTPDRSSSYEQYF
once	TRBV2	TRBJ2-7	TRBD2	TGTGCCAGCAGTGTCGCTAGCGGGATGGAAGAGTACTTC	CASSVASGMEEYF
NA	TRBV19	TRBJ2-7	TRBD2	TGTGCCACCAGTATCCCCCTAGCGGGATCCTACGAGCAGTACTTC	CATSIPLAGSYEQYF
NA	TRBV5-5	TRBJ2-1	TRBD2	TGTGCCAGCAGCACCGTACTAGCGGGAGAGGGGGATGAGCAGTTCTTC	CASSTVLAGEGDEQFF
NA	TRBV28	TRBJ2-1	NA	TGTGCCAGCAGTTTTCCTACGGCGGAGCAGTTCTTC	CASSFPTAEQFF
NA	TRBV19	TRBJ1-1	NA	TGTGCCAGTAGTATTCGGTCTACTGAAGCTTTCTTT	CASSIRSTEAFF
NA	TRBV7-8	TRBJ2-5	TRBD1	TGTGCCAGCAGCTTATCGGACAGGGGTGGCGAGACCCAGTACTTC	CASSLSDRGGETQYF
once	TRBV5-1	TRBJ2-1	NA	TGCGCCAGCAGCTTGATAGCGGCAAGCTCCTACAATGAGCAGTTCTTC	CASSLIAASSYNEQFF
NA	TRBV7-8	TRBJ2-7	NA	TGTGCCAGCAGCTTACCGGGACTTAACTACGAGCAGTACTTC	CASSLPGLNYEQYF
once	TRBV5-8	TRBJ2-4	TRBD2	TGTGCCAGCAGCGGTTTAACTAGCGGGAGGGCAAACATTCAGTACTTC	CASSGLTSGRANIQYF
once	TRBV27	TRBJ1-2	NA	TGTGCCAGCAGTTGGGGGGTTGGTGAAAGCTACACCTTC	CASSWGVGESYTF
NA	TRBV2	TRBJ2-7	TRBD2	TGTGCCAGCAGACCTGGACTAGCGGGAGGGCCCTACGAGCAGTACTTC	CASRPGLAGGPYEQYF
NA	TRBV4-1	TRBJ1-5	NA	TGCGCCAGCAGCCCCGGGTCGTCCAATCAGCCCCAGCATTTT	CASSPGSSNQPQHF
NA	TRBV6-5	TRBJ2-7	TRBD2	TGTGTCTCAAGCGCGGGAGGGACCTACGAGCAGTACTTC	CVSSAGGTYEQYF
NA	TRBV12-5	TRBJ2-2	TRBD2	TGTGCTAGTGGCCCCCCTAGCGGGACAGTGGGGCGGGAGCTGTTTTTT	CASGPPSGTVGRELFF
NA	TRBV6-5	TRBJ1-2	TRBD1	TGTGCCAGCAGTTTCACACAGGGGGCGCTGGATGGCTACACCTTC	CASSFTQGALDGYTF
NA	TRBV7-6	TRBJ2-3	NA	TGTGCCAGCAGCTTGGAGGGGAGCACAGATACGCAGTATTTT	CASSLEGSTDTQYF
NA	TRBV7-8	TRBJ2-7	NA	TGTGCCAGCAGCCAAGGGGATTACGAGCAGTACTTC	CASSQGDYEQYF
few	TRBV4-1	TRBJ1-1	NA	TGCGCCAGCAGCCACCTGGTTGATGAAGCTTTCTTT	CASSHLVDEAFF
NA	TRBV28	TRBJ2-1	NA	TGTGCCAGCGAGTTCGGCATTCTCCCGAACAATGAGCAGTTCTTC	CASEFGILPNNEQFF
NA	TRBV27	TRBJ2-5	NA	TGTGCCAGCAGAAGTGTTTCGGGGGGCGGGGAGACCCAGTACTTC	CASRSVSGGGETQYF
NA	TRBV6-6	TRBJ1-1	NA	TGTGCCAGCAGGGGGCAGGACACTGAAGCTTTCTTT	CASRGQDTEAFF
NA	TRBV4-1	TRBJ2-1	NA	TGCGCCAGCAGCCAAGCAGGGGAAGGTAGGGAGCAGTTCTTC	CASSQAGEGREQFF
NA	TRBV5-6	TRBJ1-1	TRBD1	TGTGCCAGCAGCCCGGGGACAGGGGGCAAAAACACTGAAGCTTTCTTT	CASSPGTGGKNTEAFF
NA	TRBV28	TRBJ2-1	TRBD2	TGTGCCAGCAGGATAACTAGCGGGATTAAGACGTCCTACAATGAGCAGTTCTTC	CASRITSGIKTSYNEQFF
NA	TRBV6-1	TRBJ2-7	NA	TGTGCCAGCAGATACACGGGCCCGACTTACGAGCAGTACTTC	CASRYTGPTYEQYF
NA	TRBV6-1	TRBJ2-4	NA	TGTGCCAGCAGTGAATGGAGGGACAGCGCCAAAAACATTCAGTACTTC	CASSEWRDSAKNIQYF